The following is a T cell receptor beta chain sequence with its context. Everyone who took part was 18 to 89 years old, and they came from about 25 US areas. Produced via immunoSEQ multiplex PCR; TCRdb's table is partial and in-frame only. The sample yields 95,000 to 150,000 clones, less than 90% seen once. The V and J ends lost 0 bases and 5 bases, in that order; junction bases with no gene match: 9. From germline, CDR1 is SGDLS and CDR2 YYNGEE. This CDR3 is 17 amino acids long. The data originate from a study of blood T cell repertoires in COVID-19. Sequencing used PBMCs or T cells enriched from blood (not recorded which). This receptor was taken from a woman aged 25 to 39 who had recovered from COVID-19. The chain carries TRBV9 and TRBJ2-1; TRBD2 aligns across 9 bases. CDR3: CASSVAPTSGPDNEQFF. In DNA, the CDR3 is TGTGCCAGCAGCGTAGCCCCGACTAGCGGACCAGACAATGAGCAGTTCTTC.